This record concerns one T cell receptor (beta chain) sequence. Its antigen specificity is not known. Per-base quality was not reported, and no clone a single base away is much larger than it. The data originate from a study of T cells and Merkel cell carcinoma outcomes (TCRdb year 2020). Regarding the study in general: The study examined the tumor T-cell repertoire together with T-cell density as predictors of clinical outcome in patients with Merkel cell carcinoma.

Libraries were prepared through the immunoSEQ multiplex PCR assay. What TCRdb holds here is the immuneACCESS table cut down to in-frame rearrangements. Part of the clones is not present; checked against another copy, under half of the missing clones reflect an unresolved V gene, and the others are unexplained. Within this sample are 12,000 or so clones, with nearly 97% of them counted one time only. The ten largest clones take up about 0.94% of the sample. Broader findings and caveats from the paper: Clinical outcomes in Merkel cell carcinoma patients were reported to be predicted by T-cell repertoire features combined with T-cell density.

The samples were taken from patients with Merkel cell carcinoma. The source material was tumor tissue from Merkel cell carcinoma. This clonotype was obtained from a human donor with Merkel cell carcinoma.

The CDR3 region: CAISEDRGRGTEAFF. The nucleotides read TGTGCCATCAGTGAGGACAGGGGTAGGGGCACTGAAGCTTTCTTT. The chain uses TRBV10-3 and TRBJ1-1; 8 junctional bases match TRBD1. V is trimmed back by 2 bases and J by 4 bases, and the junction contains 6 bases that no gene match accounts for. The CDR3 runs 15 residues from the cysteine to the phenylalanine. Only the CDR3 DNA stays, 45 bases, in frame from base 1. Taken from the germline V gene, the CDR1 and CDR2 loops are ENHRY and SYGVKD.